The 4 T cell receptor beta chains reported below all come from one sample, sequenced in a study of blood T cell repertoires in COVID-19. Assay: immunoSEQ multiplex PCR; the TCRdb copy retains only in-frame clones and omits some. This repertoire shows under 300,000 clones, roughly 86% found once; its top ten account for around 3.6%. Sequencing input: peripheral blood. The receptors stem from a man in his late teens or twenties with active or convalescent COVID-19.

The CDR3 loop reads CASSPRDIIDEQYF. The CDR3 nucleotides read TGTGCCAGCTCCCCCCGGGACATTATCGACGAGCAGTACTTC. J is TRBJ2-7 and V is TRBV6-5; maybe TRBD1 (6 bases). The CDR3 runs to 14 residues. V was trimmed by 8 bases and J by 5 bases, leaving 19 bases between them. Germline V gene lookup returns CDR1 MNHEY and CDR2 SVGAGI.

The rearrangement uses TRBV4-2 and TRBJ2-1; 7 bases are shared with TRBD2. The V gene's germline CDR1 is LGHNA and CDR2 YNFKEQ. This CDR3 contains 16 residues. V shed 0 bases and J 0 bases; nucleotides not matched to a gene: 2. CDR3 DNA sequence: TGTGCCAGCAGCCAAGAGGGGGGGAGCTCCTACAATGAGCAGTTCTTC. As protein: CASSQEGGSSYNEQFF.

The chain carries TRBV21-1 and TRBJ2-1; TRBD2 is the table's D call, not checked against the DNA. TRBV21-1 is labeled a pseudogene. The length of the CDR3 is 14 residues. CDR3 amino acids: CASSTRTSVAEQFF. The CDR3 nucleotides read TGTGCCAGCAGCACCCGGACTAGCGTGGCTGAGCAGTTCTTC.

The gene calls are TRBV23-1 and TRBJ2-7; TRBD2 aligns across 7 bases. TRBV23-1 is classed as an ORF, of uncertain function. The V and J ends lost 10 bases and 6 bases, in that order; junction bases with no gene match: 12. CDR3 size: 13 residues. The CDR3 spells CATLRRECGEQYF. The CDR3 bases are TGCGCCACGCTACGGCGGGAGTGTGGCGAGCAGTACTTC.